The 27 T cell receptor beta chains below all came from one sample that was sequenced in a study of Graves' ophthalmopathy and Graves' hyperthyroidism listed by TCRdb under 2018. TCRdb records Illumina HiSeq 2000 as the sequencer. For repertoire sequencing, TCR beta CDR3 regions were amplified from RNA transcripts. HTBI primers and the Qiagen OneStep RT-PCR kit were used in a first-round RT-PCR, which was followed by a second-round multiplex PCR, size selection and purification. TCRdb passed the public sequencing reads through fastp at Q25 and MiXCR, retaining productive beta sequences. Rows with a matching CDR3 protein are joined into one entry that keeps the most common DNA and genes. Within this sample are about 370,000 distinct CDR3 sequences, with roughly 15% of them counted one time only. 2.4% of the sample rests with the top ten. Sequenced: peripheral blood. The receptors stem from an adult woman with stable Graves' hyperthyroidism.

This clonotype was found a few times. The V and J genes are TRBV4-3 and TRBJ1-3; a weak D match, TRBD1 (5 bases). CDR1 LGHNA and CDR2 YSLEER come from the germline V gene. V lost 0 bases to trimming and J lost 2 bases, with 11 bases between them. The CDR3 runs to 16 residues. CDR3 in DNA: TGCGCCAGCAGCCAAGATGGAGGGGTTACTGGAAACACCATATATTTT. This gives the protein CASSQDGGVTGNTIYF.

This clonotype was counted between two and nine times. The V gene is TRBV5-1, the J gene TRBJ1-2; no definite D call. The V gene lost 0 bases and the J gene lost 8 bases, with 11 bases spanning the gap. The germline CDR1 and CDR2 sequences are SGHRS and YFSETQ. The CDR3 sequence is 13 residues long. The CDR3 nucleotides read TGCGCCAGCAGCTTGGATGGCAATGGGGGCTACACCTTC. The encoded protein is CASSLDGNGGYTF.

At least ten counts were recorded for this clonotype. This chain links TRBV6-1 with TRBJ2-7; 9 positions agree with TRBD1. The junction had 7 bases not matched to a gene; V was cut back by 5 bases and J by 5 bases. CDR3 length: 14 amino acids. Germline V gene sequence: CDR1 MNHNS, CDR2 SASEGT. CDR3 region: CASSTGTGLDEQYF. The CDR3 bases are TGTGCCAGCAGTACCGGGACAGGGTTAGACGAGCAGTACTTC.

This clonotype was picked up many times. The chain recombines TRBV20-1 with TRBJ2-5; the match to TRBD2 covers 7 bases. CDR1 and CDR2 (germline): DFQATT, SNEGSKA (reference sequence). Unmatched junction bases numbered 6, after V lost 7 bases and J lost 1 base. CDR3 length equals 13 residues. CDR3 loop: CSGGSGVQETQYF. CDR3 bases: TGCAGTGGTGGAAGCGGGGTCCAAGAGACCCAGTACTTC.

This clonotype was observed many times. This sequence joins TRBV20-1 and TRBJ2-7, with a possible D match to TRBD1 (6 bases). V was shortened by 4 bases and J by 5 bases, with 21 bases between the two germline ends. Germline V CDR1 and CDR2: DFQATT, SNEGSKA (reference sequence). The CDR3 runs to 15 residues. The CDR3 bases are TGCAGTGCTATGGAGACAGGTTCACCGAGGAACGAGCAGTACTTC. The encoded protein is CSAMETGSPRNEQYF.

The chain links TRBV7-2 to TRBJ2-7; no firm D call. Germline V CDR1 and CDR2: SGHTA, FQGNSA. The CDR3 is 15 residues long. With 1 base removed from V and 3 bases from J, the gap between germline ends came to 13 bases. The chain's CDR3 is CTSSLGLDPFYEQYF. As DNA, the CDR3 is TGTACCAGCAGCTTAGGGCTAGATCCCTTCTACGAGCAGTACTTC.

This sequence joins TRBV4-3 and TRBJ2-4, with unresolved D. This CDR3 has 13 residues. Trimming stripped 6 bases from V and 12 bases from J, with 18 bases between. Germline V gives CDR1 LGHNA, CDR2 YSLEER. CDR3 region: CASRLKPTGTQYF. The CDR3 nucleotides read TGCGCCAGCAGACTAAAGCCAACGGGTACTCAGTACTTC.

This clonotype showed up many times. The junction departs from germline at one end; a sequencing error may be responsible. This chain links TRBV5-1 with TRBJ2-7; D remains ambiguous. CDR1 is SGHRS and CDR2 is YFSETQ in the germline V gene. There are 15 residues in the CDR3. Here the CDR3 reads CASSLRAADRSSWNF. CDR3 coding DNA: TGCGCCAGCAGCTTGAGGGCGGCAGATAGATCCTCCTGGAACTTC.

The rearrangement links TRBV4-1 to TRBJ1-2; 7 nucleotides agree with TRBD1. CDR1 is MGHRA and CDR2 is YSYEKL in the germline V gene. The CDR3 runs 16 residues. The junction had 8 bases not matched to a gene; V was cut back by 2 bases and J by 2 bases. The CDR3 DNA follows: TGCGCCAGCAGCCAAACAGGGGCCCCCCGCAACTATGGCTACACCTTC. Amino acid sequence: CASSQTGAPRNYGYTF.

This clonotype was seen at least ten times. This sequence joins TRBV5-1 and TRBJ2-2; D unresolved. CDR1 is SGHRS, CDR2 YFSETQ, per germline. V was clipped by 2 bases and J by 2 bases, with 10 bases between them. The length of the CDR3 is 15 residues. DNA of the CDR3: TGCGCCAGCAGCTTTGTAACTCAAAACACCGGGGAGCTGTTTTTT. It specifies CASSFVTQNTGELFF.

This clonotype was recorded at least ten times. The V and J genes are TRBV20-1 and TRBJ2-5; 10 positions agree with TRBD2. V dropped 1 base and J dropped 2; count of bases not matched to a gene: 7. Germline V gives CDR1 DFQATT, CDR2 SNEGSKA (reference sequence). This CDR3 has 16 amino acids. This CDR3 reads CSARAWTSGRQETQYF. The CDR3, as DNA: TGCAGTGCTAGAGCCTGGACTAGCGGTAGACAAGAGACCCAGTACTTC.

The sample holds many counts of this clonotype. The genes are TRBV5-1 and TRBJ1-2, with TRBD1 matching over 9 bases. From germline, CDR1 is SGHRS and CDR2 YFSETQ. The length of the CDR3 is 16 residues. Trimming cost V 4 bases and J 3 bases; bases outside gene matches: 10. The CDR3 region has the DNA TGCGCCAGCAGCGACGTTCCGGGACAGGGTGACTATGGCTACACCTTC. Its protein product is CASSDVPGQGDYGYTF.

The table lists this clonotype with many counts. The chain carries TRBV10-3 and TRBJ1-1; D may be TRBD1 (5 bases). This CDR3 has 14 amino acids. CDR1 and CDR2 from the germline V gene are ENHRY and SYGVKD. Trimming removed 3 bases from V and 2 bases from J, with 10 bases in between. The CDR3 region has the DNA TGTGCCATCAGTGACGGGGGTCATAACACTGAAGCTTTCTTT. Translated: CAISDGGHNTEAFF.

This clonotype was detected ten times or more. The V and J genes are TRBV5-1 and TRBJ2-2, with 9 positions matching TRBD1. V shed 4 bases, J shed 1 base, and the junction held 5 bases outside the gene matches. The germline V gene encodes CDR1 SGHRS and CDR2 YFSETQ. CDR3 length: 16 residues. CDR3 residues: CASSPPGQGNTGELFF. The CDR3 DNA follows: TGCGCCAGCAGCCCTCCGGGACAGGGGAACACCGGGGAGCTGTTTTTT.

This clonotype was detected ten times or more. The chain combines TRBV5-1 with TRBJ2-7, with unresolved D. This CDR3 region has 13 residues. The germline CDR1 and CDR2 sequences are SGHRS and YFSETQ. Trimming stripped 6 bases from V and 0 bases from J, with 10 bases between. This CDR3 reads CASKDPNSYEQYF. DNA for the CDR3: TGCGCCAGCAAGGACCCTAACTCCTACGAGCAGTACTTC.

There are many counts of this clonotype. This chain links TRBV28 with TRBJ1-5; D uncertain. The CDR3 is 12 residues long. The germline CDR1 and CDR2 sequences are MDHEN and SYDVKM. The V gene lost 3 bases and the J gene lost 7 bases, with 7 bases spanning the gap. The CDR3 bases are TGTGCCAGCAGTTTCCATCAACAGCCCCAGCATTTT. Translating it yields CASSFHQQPQHF.

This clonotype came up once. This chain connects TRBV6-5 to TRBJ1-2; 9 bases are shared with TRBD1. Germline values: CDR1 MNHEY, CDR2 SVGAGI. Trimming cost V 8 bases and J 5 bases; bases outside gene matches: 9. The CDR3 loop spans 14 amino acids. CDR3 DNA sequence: TGTGCCAGCGGATACAGGGGGCTTGGGTATGGCTACACCTTC. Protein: CASGYRGLGYGYTF.

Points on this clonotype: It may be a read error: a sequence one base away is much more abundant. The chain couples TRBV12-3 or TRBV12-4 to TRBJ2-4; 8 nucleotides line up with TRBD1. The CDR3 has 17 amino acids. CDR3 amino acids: CASSFWQGAIAKNIKYF. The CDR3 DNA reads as TGTGCCAGCAGTTTTTGGCAGGGGGCCATAGCCAAAAACATTAAGTACTTC.

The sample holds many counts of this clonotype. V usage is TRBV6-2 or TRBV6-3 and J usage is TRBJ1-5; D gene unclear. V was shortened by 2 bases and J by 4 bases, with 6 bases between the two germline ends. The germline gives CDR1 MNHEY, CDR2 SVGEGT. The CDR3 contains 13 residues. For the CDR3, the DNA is TGTGCCAGCAGTTACGAGAGGAATCAGCCCCAGCATTTT. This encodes CASSYERNQPQHF.

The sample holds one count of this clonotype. CDR3 coding DNA: TGTGCCATCAGTGAGGGGAGGGTAGCGGCTTCCATTTCCGAGCAGTACTTC. The encoded protein is CAISEGRVAASISEQYF. The chain joins TRBV10-3 to TRBJ2-7, with TRBD2 matching 7 bases. Germline lookup yields CDR1 ENHRY and CDR2 SYGVKD. Trimming took 2 bases from V and 6 from J; bases not matched to a gene: 16. CDR3 size: 17 residues.

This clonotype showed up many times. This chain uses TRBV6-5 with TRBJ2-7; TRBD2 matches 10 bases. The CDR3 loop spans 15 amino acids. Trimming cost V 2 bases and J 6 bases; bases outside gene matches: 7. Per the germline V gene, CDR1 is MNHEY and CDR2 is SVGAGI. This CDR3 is CASSYGVAGGAEQYF. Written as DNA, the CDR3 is TGTGCCAGCAGTTACGGAGTAGCGGGAGGTGCCGAGCAGTACTTC.

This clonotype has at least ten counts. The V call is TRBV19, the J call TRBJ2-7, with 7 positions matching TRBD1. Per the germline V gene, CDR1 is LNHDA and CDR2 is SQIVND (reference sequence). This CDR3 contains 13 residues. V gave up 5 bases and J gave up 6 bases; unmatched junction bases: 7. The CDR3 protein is CASSVNRGSEQYF. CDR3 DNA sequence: TGTGCCAGTAGTGTGAACAGGGGAAGCGAGCAGTACTTC. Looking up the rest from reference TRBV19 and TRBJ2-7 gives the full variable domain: DGGITQSPKYLFRKEGQNVTLSCEQNLNHDAMYWYRQDPGQGLRLIYYSQIVNDFQKGDIAEGYSVSREKKESFPLTVTSAQKNPTAFYLCASSVNRGSEQYFGPGTRLTVT.

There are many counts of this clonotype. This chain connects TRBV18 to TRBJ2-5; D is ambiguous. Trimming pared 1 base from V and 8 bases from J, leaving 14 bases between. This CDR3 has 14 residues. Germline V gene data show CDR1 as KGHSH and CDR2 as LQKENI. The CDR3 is CASSPLSGHKTQYF. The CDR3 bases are TGTGCCAGCTCACCACTATCGGGCCACAAAACCCAGTACTTC.

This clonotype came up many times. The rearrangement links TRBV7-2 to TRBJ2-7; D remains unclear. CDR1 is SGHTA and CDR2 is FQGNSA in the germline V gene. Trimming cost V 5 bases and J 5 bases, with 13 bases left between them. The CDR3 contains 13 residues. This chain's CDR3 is CASSPPARHEQYF. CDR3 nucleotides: TGTGCCAGCAGCCCGCCAGCGAGGCACGAGCAGTACTTC.

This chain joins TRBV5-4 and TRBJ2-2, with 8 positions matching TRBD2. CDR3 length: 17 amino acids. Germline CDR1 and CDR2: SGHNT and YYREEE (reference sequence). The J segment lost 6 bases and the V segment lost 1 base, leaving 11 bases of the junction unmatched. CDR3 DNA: TGTGCCAGCAGCTTGCGTATCGGGACTAGTTCCGCCGGGGAGCTGTTTTTT. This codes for CASSLRIGTSSAGELFF.

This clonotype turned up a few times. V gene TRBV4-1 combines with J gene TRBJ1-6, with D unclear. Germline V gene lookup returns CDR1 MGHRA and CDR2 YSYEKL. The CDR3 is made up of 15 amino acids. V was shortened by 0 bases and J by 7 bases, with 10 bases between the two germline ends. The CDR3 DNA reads TGCGCCAGCAGCCAAGAAGGAGGGAGAAATTCACCCCTCCACTTT. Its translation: CASSQEGGRNSPLHF.

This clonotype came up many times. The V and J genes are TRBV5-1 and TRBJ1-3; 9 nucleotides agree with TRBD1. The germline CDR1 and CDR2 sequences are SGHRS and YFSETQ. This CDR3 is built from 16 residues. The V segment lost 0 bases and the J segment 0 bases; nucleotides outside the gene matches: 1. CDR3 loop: CASSLGDRVSGNTIYF. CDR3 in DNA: TGCGCCAGCAGCTTGGGGGACAGGGTCTCTGGAAACACCATATATTTT. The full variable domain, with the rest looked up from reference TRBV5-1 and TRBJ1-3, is KAGVTQTPRYLIKTRGQQVTLSCSPISGHRSVSWYQQTPGQGLQFLFEYFSETQRNKGNFPGRFSGRQFSNSRSEMNVSTLELGDSALYLCASSLGDRVSGNTIYFGEGSWLTVV.